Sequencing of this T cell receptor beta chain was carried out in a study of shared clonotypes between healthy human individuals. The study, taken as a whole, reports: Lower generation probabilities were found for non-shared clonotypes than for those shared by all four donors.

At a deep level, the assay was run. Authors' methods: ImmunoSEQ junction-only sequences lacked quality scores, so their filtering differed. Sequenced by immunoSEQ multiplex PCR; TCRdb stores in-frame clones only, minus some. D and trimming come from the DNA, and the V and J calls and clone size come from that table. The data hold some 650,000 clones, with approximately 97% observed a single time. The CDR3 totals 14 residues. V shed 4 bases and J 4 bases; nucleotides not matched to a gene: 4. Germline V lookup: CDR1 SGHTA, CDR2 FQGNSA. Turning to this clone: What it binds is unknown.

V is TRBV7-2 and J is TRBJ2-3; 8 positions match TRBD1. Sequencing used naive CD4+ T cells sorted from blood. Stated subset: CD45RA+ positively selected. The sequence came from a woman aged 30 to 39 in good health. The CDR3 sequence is CASSSSGGPDTQYF. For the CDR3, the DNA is TGTGCCAGCAGCTCATCAGGGGGCCCAGATACGCAGTATTTT.